The sequence of this TCR beta chain was determined in a study of T cells in localized non-small cell lung cancer. Overall study findings and caveats: Without multi-region sequencing, intratumor heterogeneity could not be excluded.

Germline lookup yields CDR1 SGHRS and CDR2 YFSETQ. The germline V and J ends were trimmed by 2 bases and 3 bases, with 16 bases remaining between them. The CDR3 has 16 residues. As concerns this clone: Its antigen is currently unknown.

Clones were sequenced by immunoSEQ multiplex PCR, and TCRdb holds only the in-frame ones, with some missing. The sample carries just over 20,000 clones, approximately 81% recorded once. The chain recombines TRBV5-1 with TRBJ2-3, with D perhaps matching TRBD2 (6 bases). This receptor was taken from a woman aged 35 to 69 with stage II squamous cell lung carcinoma. This material consisted of PBMCs, taken before any cancer treatment. The CDR3 DNA reads as TGCGCCAGCAGCTTAGGAGGGGACCCACGGACAGATACGCAGTATTTT. Translation gives CASSLGGDPRTDTQYF.